This is a list of T cell receptor beta chains from one sample in a study of CD8 T cells in ankylosing spondylitis. Via MiXCR, TCRdb re-called the 5' RACE reads, giving one row per CDR3 protein. The data contain some 70,000 distinct CDR3 sequences, approximately 5% of them singletons. Sample: blood, either unsorted or a sorted T cell fraction (not recorded which). Receptors were obtained from a male donor with ankylosing spondylitis or in good health (not recorded which). Both conserved end residues are part of each CDR3. The D gene is left open where the match is weak. Size is omitted from some rows. Given values are once, few, many or a class for expanded clones.

D,V,J,size,CDR3,DNA
TRBD2,TRBV18,TRBJ2-3,many,CASSPTSGELGGADTQYF,TGTGCCAGCTCACCGACTAGCGGGGAACTCGGGGGCGCAGATACGCAGTATTTT
TRBD1,TRBV7-9,TRBJ2-3,few,CASSLLNRQGFTDTQYF,TGTGCCAGCAGCTTATTGAATAGACAGGGATTCACAGATACGCAGTATTTT
NA,TRBV5-1,TRBJ2-7,many,CASSGGEGDEQYF,TGCGCCAGCAGCGGGGGCGAGGGCGACGAGCAGTACTTC
NA,TRBV3-1,TRBJ2-7,many,CASSLFDRSYEQYF,TGTGCCAGCAGCCTGTTTGACAGATCCTACGAGCAGTACTTC
NA,TRBV9,TRBJ2-5,many,CASSVEGSGGTQYF,TGTGCCAGCAGCGTAGAGGGATCTGGTGGGACCCAGTACTTC
NA,TRBV3-1,TRBJ1-1,many,CASSQEFLMTSLPKAFF,TGTGCCAGCAGCCAAGAGTTTTTAATGACATCCCTACCGAAGGCTTTCTTT
NA,TRBV29-1,TRBJ2-3,many,CSVRRGATDTQYF,TGCAGCGTACGCAGGGGGGCAACAGATACGCAGTATTTT
NA,TRBV7-9,TRBJ2-3,many,CASSLGQSADTQYF,TGTGCCAGCAGCTTGGGTCAGAGCGCAGATACGCAGTATTTT
NA,TRBV12-3/TRBV12-4,TRBJ2-7,many,CASKMTGNYEQYF,TGTGCCAGCAAGATGACAGGCAACTACGAGCAGTACTTC
NA,TRBV27,TRBJ2-7,many,CASVGRDTHYEQYF,TGTGCCAGCGTCGGTCGAGACACACACTACGAGCAGTACTTC
NA,TRBV28,TRBJ2-4,many,CASSSGPVINIQYF,TGTGCCAGCAGTTCGGGGCCGGTGATAAACATTCAGTACTTC
NA,TRBV7-6,TRBJ2-3,many,CASSLRGLGSTDTQYF,TGTGCCAGCAGCTTACGCGGGTTAGGAAGCACAGATACGCAGTATTTT
NA,TRBV29-1,TRBJ2-2,many,CSVDHSTGELFF,TGCAGCGTAGACCACAGCACCGGGGAGCTGTTTTTT
NA,TRBV6-5,TRBJ1-2,many,CASSRNTNYGYTF,TGTGCCAGCAGTCGAAATACTAACTATGGCTACACCTTC
NA,TRBV12-3/TRBV12-4,TRBJ2-3,many,CASSPSTLEFAQYF,TGTGCCAGCAGTCCCTCCACTCTAGAGTTTGCGCAGTATTTT
TRBD1,TRBV20-1,TRBJ1-5,few,CSANDRDRGLEPQHF,TGCAGTGCTAATGACCGGGACAGGGGGTTGGAGCCCCAGCATTTT
NA,TRBV7-7,TRBJ2-7,many,CASSPDRYPDYEQYF,TGTGCTAGCAGCCCGGACAGATATCCAGACTACGAGCAGTACTTC
NA,TRBV2,TRBJ1-6,many,CASGPILPNSPLHF,TGTGCCAGCGGCCCGATCCTCCCTAATTCACCCCTCCACTTT
NA,TRBV5-1,TRBJ2-1,many,CASSSGELLYNEQFF,TGCGCCAGCAGCTCTGGGGAGCTTCTCTACAATGAGCAGTTCTTC
NA,TRBV5-1,TRBJ2-5,many,CASGQVQETQYF,TGCGCCAGCGGTCAAGTTCAAGAGACCCAGTACTTC
NA,TRBV20-1,TRBJ1-5,many,CSAGAAAQPQHF,TGCAGTGCTGGGGCCGCCGCACAGCCCCAGCATTTT
TRBD2,TRBV20-1,TRBJ2-3,many,CSASWGAGGQLSSTDTQYF,TGCAGTGCTAGCTGGGGAGCGGGGGGGCAATTATCTAGCACAGATACGCAGTATTTT
TRBD2,TRBV4-2,TRBJ2-3,NA,CASSQGASSGVSSTDTQYF,TGTGCCAGCAGCCAAGGGGCGTCTAGCGGGGTTTCTAGCACAGATACGCAGTATTTT
NA,TRBV2,TRBJ2-1,few,CAICFFVNSESFRPNEQFF,TGTGCCATCTGTTTTTTTGTCAACAGCGAGAGTTTTCGTCCCAATGAGCAGTTCTTC
NA,TRBV4-2,TRBJ2-3,NA,CASSQESAGGPDTQYF,TGTGCCAGCAGCCAAGAATCAGCGGGTGGTCCAGATACGCAGTATTTT
NA,TRBV18,TRBJ2-3,many,CASSPLQGPTDTQYF,TGTGCCAGCTCGCCCTTGCAGGGTCCCACAGATACGCAGTATTTT
NA,TRBV23-1,TRBJ2-3,many,CASSPTGSESHTCTDTQYF,TGCGCCAGCAGTCCCACAGGGAGTGAGTCTCACACATGCACAGATACGCAGTATTTT
NA,TRBV2,TRBJ2-3,many,CASSRGVDTQYF,TGTGCCAGCAGTCGAGGGGTGGATACGCAGTATTTT
NA,TRBV5-1,TRBJ1-2,many,CASSRQPGGASGGYTF,TGCGCCAGCAGCCGTCAGCCCGGGGGCGCGAGTGGGGGCTACACCTTC
NA,TRBV6-2/TRBV6-3,TRBJ2-1,many,CASSWGLVSQVGQFF,TGTGCCAGCAGTTGGGGGTTGGTATCTCAAGTTGGGCAGTTCTTC
TRBD1,TRBV5-1,TRBJ1-1,many,CASRPGGLNTEAFF,TGCGCCAGCAGACCAGGGGGCTTGAACACTGAAGCTTTCTTT
NA,TRBV12-3/TRBV12-4,TRBJ2-7,many,CASSLRDGQYF,TGTGCCAGCAGTTTAAGGGACGGGCAGTACTTC
NA,TRBV3-1,TRBJ1-1,many,CASRPRGGLYTEAFF,TGTGCCAGCAGGCCTAGGGGCGGGTTATACACTGAAGCTTTCTTT
NA,TRBV20-1,TRBJ1-2,NA,CSARDSLVGYGYTF,TGCAGTGCTAGAGATAGCCTGGTGGGGTACGGCTACACCTTC
NA,TRBV18,TRBJ2-2,many,CASSPGTAGTGELFF,TGTGCCAGCTCACCTGGGACAGCGGGGACCGGGGAGCTGTTTTTT
NA,TRBV30,TRBJ1-2,many,CAFAWLGEGYTF,TGTGCCTTCGCTTGGTTAGGGGAAGGCTACACCTTC
NA,TRBV12-3/TRBV12-4,TRBJ1-6,many,CASSSSGIDNSPLHF,NA
NA,TRBV14,TRBJ2-2,many,CASSQAGTLGELFF,TGTGCCAGCAGCCAGGCCGGGACACTCGGGGAGCTGTTTTTT
NA,TRBV7-2,TRBJ2-5,many,CASSLNRGETQYF,TGTGCCAGCAGCTTAAATCGTGGTGAGACCCAGTACTTC
TRBD2,TRBV2,TRBJ2-7,many,CASSVSGGPYEQYF,TGTGCCAGCAGTGTAAGCGGGGGTCCTTACGAGCAGTACTTC